Listed below are T cell receptor beta chains from one sample, sequenced in a study of cytomegalovirus exposure and HLA in healthy donors. The assay was immunoSEQ multiplex PCR, and TCRdb's table has in-frame clones only and misses some. The profile covers approximately 190,000 clones, with around 80% appearing a single time and roughly 6.3% taken by the ten largest. The sample consisted of PBMCs. The receptors derive from a man aged 35-49 years in good health and CMV-seropositive. The CDR3 runs from the conserved cysteine through the conserved F or W. D genes are given only for firm matches. The size field is filled for only some rows; it gives once, few, many or a size class.

J	V	size	D	CDR3	DNA
TRBJ2-4	TRBV29-1	-	-	CSVDGWAKNIQYF	TGCAGCGTTGACGGGTGGGCCAAAAACATTCAGTACTTC
TRBJ2-2	TRBV4-3	-	-	CASSQEATGIVTGELFF	TGCGCCAGCAGCCAAGAAGCTACAGGGATAGTCACCGGGGAGCTGTTTTTT
TRBJ1-2	TRBV9	-	TRBD1	CASSGDRDHIYGYTF	TGTGCCAGCAGTGGGGACAGGGACCATATCTATGGCTACACCTTC
TRBJ2-5	TRBV7-2	-	-	CASSLVTDQETQYF	TGTGCCAGCAGCTTAGTGACAGACCAAGAGACCCAGTACTTC
TRBJ2-5	TRBV7-2	few	TRBD2	CASSPNLAGRETQYF	TGTGCCAGCAGCCCGAATCTAGCGGGGCGGGAGACCCAGTACTTC
TRBJ2-1	TRBV15	-	TRBD1	CATRDPGQGAANEQFF	TGTGCCACCAGGGATCCGGGACAGGGGGCGGCCAATGAGCAGTTCTTC
TRBJ1-1	TRBV2	-	-	CASSEPRRVTEAFF	TGTGCCAGCAGTGAACCCAGGAGGGTGACTGAAGCTTTCTTT
TRBJ2-1	TRBV7-3	once	TRBD1	CASSNGQVNEQFF	TGTGCCAGCAGCAACGGACAGGTCAATGAGCAGTTCTTC
TRBJ2-4	TRBV7-8	once	-	CASLGGTKNIQYF	TGTGCCAGCTTGGGGGGAACCAAAAACATTCAGTACTTC
TRBJ2-7	TRBV5-1	-	-	CASSQQVRNYEQYF	TGTGCCAGCAGCCAACAAGTCAGGAACTACGAGCAGTACTTC
TRBJ2-2	TRBV4-1	-	-	CASSQDQIGGHGANTGELFF	TGCGCCAGCAGCCAAGATCAGATAGGGGGACACGGTGCGAACACCGGGGAGCTGTTTTTT
TRBJ1-1	TRBV5-8	-	-	CASSLARNTEAFF	TGTGCCAGCAGCTTGGCTAGAAACACTGAAGCTTTCTTT
TRBJ1-2	TRBV19	-	-	CASSIDAGLDYGYTF	TGTGCCAGTAGTATAGATGCAGGGCTAGACTATGGCTACACCTTC
TRBJ2-5	TRBV5-6	once	TRBD1	CASSARYRGRETQYF	TGTGCCAGCAGCGCGAGGTACAGGGGGCGAGAGACCCAGTACTTC
TRBJ2-1	TRBV30	-	TRBD2	CAWSVGGALFF	TGTGCCTGGAGTGTGGGAGGGGCTCTGTTCTTC
TRBJ2-5	TRBV9	once	-	CAPVRYRAPKETQYF	TGTGCCCCTGTGAGGTACAGGGCCCCCAAAGAGACCCAGTACTTC
TRBJ2-3	TRBV15	-	TRBD2	CATQDGGAADTQYF	TGTGCCACACAAGACGGGGGGGCAGCAGATACGCAGTATTTT
TRBJ2-2	TRBV5-1	-	TRBD2	CASSWTSGSAGELFF	TGCGCCAGCAGCTGGACTAGCGGGTCGGCCGGGGAGCTGTTTTTT
TRBJ2-1	TRBV9	-	TRBD1	CASSPGQPWNEQFF	TGTGCCAGCAGCCCGGGACAGCCCTGGAATGAGCAGTTCTTC
TRBJ2-2	TRBV28	-	-	CASRLQGSSTGELFF	TGTGCCAGCAGGTTGCAGGGGAGTAGCACCGGGGAGCTGTTTTTT
TRBJ2-3	TRBV6-6	few	TRBD2	CASSYSGLEADTQYF	TGTGCCAGCAGTTACTCGGGACTAGAAGCAGATACGCAGTATTTT
TRBJ2-3	TRBV20-1	-	-	CSAAVTDTQYF	TGCAGTGCTGCAGTCACAGATACGCAGTATTTT
TRBJ2-2	TRBV19	-	TRBD2	CASSMGLAGGELFF	TGTGCCAGTAGTATGGGACTAGCAGGCGGGGAGCTGTTTTTT
TRBJ2-1	TRBV7-3	-	-	CASSLTRIRSNEQFF	TGTGCCAGCAGCTTAACGAGGATCAGATCCAATGAGCAGTTCTTC
TRBJ2-3	TRBV28	-	TRBD1	CASSPRDRGVTDTQYF	TGTGCCAGCAGCCCTCGGGACAGGGGGGTCACAGATACGCAGTATTTT
TRBJ1-4	TRBV7-9	few	-	CASSLMVGVAGNEKLFF	TGTGCCAGCAGCTTAATGGTTGGTGTGGCAGGAAATGAAAAACTGTTTTTT
TRBJ2-5	TRBV5-1	-	TRBD2	CASSQELAGETQYF	TGCGCCAGCAGCCAGGAACTAGCGGGGGAGACCCAGTACTTC
TRBJ2-1	TRBV4-1	few	TRBD1	CASSQGDRGSSNEQFF	TGCGCCAGCAGCCAAGGGGACAGGGGAAGTAGCAATGAGCAGTTCTTC
TRBJ2-1	TRBV2	-	TRBD2	CASTASGGDEQFF	TGTGCCAGCACCGCTAGCGGGGGAGATGAGCAGTTCTTC
TRBJ2-7	TRBV7-8	-	TRBD1	CASSASRTGSLMEQYF	TGTGCCAGCAGCGCCAGTCGGACAGGTTCCCTCATGGAGCAGTACTTC
TRBJ2-7	TRBV30	-	TRBD1	CAWTHDGTAYEQYF	TGTGCCTGGACCCATGACGGGACAGCCTACGAGCAGTACTTC
TRBJ2-1	TRBV5-1	few	-	CASSLGGQPYNEQFF	TGCGCCAGCAGCTTGGGGGGACAACCCTACAATGAGCAGTTCTTC
TRBJ2-4	TRBV2	-	TRBD1	CATTGTKNIQYF	TGTGCCACGACAGGGACCAAAAACATTCAGTACTTC
TRBJ2-1	TRBV19	-	-	CASSMLVSYNEQFF	TGTGCCAGTAGTATGTTAGTATCCTACAATGAGCAGTTCTTC
TRBJ1-3	TRBV19	few	-	CASSISVSGNTIYF	TGTGCCAGTAGTATATCCGTCTCTGGAAACACCATATATTTT
TRBJ2-1	TRBV9	-	-	CASSVEASNEQFF	TGTGCCAGCAGCGTAGAGGCTAGCAATGAGCAGTTCTTC
TRBJ1-4	TRBV19	few	-	CASSPPGQSATNEKLFF	TGTGCCAGTAGTCCCCCAGGACAGTCGGCAACTAATGAAAAACTGTTTTTT
TRBJ1-2	TRBV9	-	TRBD1	CASYRGNYGYTF	TGTGCCAGCTACAGGGGGAACTATGGCTACACCTTC
TRBJ2-7	TRBV7-2	-	TRBD1	CASSLVEGWTGVRYEQYF	TGTGCCAGCAGCTTAGTAGAGGGATGGACAGGGGTTCGCTACGAGCAGTACTTC
TRBJ2-1	TRBV4-3	-	TRBD2	CASSQGERGGNEQFF	TGCGCCAGCAGCCAAGGAGAGCGGGGGGGCAATGAGCAGTTCTTC
TRBJ2-3	TRBV7-2	once	TRBD1	CASSLAVTGGVTSTDTQYF	TGTGCCAGCAGCTTAGCGGTGACAGGGGGGGTCACGAGCACAGATACGCAGTATTTT
TRBJ2-7	TRBV27	-	TRBD1	CASSQGTGDYEQYF	TGTGCCAGCTCTCAGGGGACAGGGGACTACGAGCAGTACTTC
TRBJ1-1	TRBV9	-	-	CASSEQGNTEAFF	TGTGCCAGCAGCGAACAGGGGAACACTGAAGCTTTCTTT